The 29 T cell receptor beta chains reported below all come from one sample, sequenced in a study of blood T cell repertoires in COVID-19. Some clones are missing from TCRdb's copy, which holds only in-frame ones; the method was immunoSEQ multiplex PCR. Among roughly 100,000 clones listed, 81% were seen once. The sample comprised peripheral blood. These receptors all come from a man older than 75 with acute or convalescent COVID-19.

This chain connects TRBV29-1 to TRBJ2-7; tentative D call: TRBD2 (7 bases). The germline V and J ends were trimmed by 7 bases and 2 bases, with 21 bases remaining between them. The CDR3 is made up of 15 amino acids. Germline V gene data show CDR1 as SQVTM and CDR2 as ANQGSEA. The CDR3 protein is CSAEGGGEDPYEQYF. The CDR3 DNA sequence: TGCAGCGCCGAGGGGGGAGGGGAAGACCCCTACGAGCAGTACTTC.

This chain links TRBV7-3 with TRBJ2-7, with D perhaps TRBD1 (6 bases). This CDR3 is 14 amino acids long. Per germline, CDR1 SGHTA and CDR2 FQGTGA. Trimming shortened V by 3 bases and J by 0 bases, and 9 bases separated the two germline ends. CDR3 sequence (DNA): TGTGCCAGCAGCTTCACAGGGACCTCCTACGAGCAGTACTTC. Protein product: CASSFTGTSYEQYF.

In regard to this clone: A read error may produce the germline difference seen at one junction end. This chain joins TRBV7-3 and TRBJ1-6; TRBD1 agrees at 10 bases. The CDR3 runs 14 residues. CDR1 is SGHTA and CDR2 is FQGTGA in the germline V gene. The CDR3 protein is CASNRDRGNPPLHF. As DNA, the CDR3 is TGTGCCAGCAACCGGGACAGGGGTAATCCACCCCTCCACTTT.

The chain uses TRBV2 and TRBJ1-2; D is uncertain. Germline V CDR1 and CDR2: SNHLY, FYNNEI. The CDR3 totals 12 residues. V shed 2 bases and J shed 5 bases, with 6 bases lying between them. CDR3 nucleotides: TGTGCCAGCAGTGAAAGAGATTATGGCTACACCTTC. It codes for CASSERDYGYTF.

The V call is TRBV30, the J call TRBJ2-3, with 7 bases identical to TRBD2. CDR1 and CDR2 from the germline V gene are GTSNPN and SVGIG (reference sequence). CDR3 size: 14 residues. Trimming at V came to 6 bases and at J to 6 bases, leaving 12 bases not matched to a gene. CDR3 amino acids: CACGAREGPDTQYF. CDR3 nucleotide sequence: TGTGCCTGCGGGGCGAGGGAGGGGCCGGATACGCAGTATTTT.

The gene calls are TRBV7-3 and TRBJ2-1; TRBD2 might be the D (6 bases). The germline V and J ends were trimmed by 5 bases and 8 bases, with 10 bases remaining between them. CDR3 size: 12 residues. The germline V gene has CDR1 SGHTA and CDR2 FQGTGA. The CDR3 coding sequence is TGTGCCAGCAGCGGAAGGGACTATGAGCAGTTCTTC. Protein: CASSGRDYEQFF.

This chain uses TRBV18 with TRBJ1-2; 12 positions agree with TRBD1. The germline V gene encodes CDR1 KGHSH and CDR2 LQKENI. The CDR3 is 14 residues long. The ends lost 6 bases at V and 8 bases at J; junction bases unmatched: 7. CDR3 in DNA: TGTGCCAGCTCTCCGGGACAGGGGGCGACCGGCTACACCTTC. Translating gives CASSPGQGATGYTF.

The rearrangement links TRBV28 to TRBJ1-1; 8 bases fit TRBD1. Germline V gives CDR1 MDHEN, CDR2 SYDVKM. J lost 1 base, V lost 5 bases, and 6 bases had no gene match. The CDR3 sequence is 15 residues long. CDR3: CASSLPGTGNTEAFF. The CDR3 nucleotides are TGTGCCAGCAGTCTACCCGGGACAGGGAACACTGAAGCTTTCTTT.

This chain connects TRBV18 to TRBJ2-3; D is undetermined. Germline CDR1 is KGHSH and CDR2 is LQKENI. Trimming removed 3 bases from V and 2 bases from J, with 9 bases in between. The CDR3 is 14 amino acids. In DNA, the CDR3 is TGTGCCAGCTCACCGCGGCATCTCACAGATACGCAGTATTTT. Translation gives CASSPRHLTDTQYF.

The CDR3 sequence: CASSLAAGAPTDTQYF. The CDR3 DNA reads TGTGCCAGCAGCTTAGCGGCGGGAGCTCCTACAGATACGCAGTATTTT. The rearrangement links TRBV7-2 to TRBJ2-3, with 7 bases aligning to TRBD2. This CDR3 spans 16 amino acids. Germline assignment: CDR1 SGHTA and CDR2 FQGNSA. Trimming at V came to 0 bases and at J to 3 bases, leaving 6 bases not matched to a gene.

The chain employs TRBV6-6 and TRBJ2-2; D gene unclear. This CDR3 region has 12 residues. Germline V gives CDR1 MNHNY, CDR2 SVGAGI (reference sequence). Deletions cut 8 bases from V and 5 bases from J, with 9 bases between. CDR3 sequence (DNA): TGTGCCAGCCAGCGTATGACCGGGGAGCTGTTTTTT. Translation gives CASQRMTGELFF.

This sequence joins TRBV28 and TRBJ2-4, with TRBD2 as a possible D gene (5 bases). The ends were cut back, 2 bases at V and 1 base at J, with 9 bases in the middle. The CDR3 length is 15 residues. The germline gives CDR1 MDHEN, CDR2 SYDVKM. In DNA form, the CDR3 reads TGTGCCAGCAGTTTACCGGGATCCGCCAAAAACATTCAGTACTTC. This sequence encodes CASSLPGSAKNIQYF.

CDR3 sequence: CASSQGPGQGAYNEQFF. CDR3 coding DNA: TGTGCCAGCAGCCAAGGACCGGGACAGGGGGCGTACAATGAGCAGTTCTTC. V usage is TRBV3-1 (or the pseudogene TRBV3-2) and J usage is TRBJ2-1, with 12 bases that match TRBD1. Germline V CDR1 and CDR2: LGHDT, YNNKEL (reference sequence). The CDR3 is made up of 17 amino acids. V gave up 1 base and J gave up 4 bases; unmatched junction bases: 5.

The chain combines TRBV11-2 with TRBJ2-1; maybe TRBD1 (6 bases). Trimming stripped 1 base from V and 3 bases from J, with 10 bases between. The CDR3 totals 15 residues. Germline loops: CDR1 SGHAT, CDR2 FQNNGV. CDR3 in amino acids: CASSLAAGVYNEQFF. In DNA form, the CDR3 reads TGTGCCAGCAGCTTAGCGGCAGGGGTCTACAATGAGCAGTTCTTC.

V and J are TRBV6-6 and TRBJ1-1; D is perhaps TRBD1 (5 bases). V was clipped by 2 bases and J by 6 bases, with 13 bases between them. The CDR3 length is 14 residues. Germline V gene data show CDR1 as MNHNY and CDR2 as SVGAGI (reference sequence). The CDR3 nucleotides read TGTGCCAGCAGTTACGAAGGGGCGGTTCCTGAAGCTTTCTTT. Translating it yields CASSYEGAVPEAFF.

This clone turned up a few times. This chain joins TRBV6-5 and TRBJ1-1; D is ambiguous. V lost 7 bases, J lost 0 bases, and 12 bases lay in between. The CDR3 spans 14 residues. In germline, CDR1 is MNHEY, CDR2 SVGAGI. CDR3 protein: CASKNDNMNTEAFF. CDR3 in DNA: TGTGCCAGCAAGAACGACAACATGAACACTGAAGCTTTCTTT.

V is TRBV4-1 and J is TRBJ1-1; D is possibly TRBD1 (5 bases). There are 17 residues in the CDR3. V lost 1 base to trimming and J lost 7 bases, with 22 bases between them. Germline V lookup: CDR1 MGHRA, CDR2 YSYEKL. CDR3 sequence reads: CASSQALSVGGGDEAFF. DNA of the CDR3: TGCGCCAGCAGCCAAGCCCTGTCGGTGGGGGGGGGTGATGAAGCTTTCTTT.

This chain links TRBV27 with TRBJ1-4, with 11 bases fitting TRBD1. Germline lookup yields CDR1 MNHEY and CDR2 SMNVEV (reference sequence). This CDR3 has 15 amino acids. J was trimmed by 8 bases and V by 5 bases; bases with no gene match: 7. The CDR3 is CASSPWTGGEEKLFF. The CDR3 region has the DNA TGTGCCAGCAGTCCATGGACAGGGGGCGAGGAAAAACTGTTTTTT.

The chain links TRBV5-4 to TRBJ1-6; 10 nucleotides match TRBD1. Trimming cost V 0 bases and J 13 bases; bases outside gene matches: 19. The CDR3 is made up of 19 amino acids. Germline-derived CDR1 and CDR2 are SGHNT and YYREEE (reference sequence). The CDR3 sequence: CASSLAFDRQGARYHPLHF. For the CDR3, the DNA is TGTGCCAGCAGCTTGGCCTTCGATCGACAGGGGGCGAGATATCACCCCCTCCACTTT.

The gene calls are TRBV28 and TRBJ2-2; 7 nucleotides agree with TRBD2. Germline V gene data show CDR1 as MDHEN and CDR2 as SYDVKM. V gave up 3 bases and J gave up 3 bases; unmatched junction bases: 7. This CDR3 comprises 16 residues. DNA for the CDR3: TGTGCCAGCAGTTTGGCCGGGACTACCTACACCGGGGAGCTGTTTTTT. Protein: CASSLAGTTYTGELFF.

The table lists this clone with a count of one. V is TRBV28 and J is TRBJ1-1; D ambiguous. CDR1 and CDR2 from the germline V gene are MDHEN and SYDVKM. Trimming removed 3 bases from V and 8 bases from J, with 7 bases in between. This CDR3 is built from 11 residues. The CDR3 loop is CASSFMFEAFF. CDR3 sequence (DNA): TGTGCCAGCAGTTTCATGTTCGAAGCTTTCTTT.

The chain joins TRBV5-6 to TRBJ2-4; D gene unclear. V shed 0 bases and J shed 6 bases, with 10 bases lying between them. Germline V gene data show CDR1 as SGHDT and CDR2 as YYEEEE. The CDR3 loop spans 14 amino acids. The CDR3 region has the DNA TGTGCCAGCAGCTTGGTCACTGCACCAAACATTCAGTACTTC. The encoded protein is CASSLVTAPNIQYF.

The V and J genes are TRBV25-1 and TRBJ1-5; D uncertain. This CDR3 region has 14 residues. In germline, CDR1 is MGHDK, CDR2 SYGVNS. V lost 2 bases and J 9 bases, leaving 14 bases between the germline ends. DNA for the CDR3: TGTGCCAGCAGTGAACTTGATAGCAAGTGGCCCCAGCATTTT. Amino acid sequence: CASSELDSKWPQHF.

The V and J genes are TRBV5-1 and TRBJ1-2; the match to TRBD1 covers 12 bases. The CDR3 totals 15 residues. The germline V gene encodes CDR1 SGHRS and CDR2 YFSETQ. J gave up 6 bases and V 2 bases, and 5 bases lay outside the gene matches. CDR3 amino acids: CASSFPGQGANGYTF. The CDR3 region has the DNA TGCGCCAGCAGCTTTCCGGGACAGGGGGCTAATGGCTACACCTTC.

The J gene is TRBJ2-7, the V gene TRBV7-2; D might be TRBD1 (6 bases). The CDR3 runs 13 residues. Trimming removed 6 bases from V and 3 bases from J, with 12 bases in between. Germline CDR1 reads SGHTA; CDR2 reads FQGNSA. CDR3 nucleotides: TGTGCCAGCAGTAGACAGGCCCGCTACGAGCAGTACTTC. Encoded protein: CASSRQARYEQYF.

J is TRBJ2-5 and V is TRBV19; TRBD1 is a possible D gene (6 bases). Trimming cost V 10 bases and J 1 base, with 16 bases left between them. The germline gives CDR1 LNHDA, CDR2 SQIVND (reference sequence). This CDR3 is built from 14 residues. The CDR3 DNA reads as TGTGCCACAACCGACAGGTCTCGCCAAGAGACCCAGTACTTC. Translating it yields CATTDRSRQETQYF. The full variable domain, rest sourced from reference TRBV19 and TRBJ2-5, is DGGITQSPKYLFRKEGQNVTLSCEQNLNHDAMYWYRQDPGQGLRLIYYSQIVNDFQKGDIAEGYSVSREKKESFPLTVTSAQKNPTAFYLCATTDRSRQETQYFGPGTRLLVL.

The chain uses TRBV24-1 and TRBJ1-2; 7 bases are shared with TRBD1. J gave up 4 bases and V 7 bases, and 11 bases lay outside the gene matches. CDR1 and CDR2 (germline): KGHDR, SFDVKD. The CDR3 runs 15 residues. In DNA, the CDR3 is TGTGCCACCAGCGCTGACACAGGGGATTCCTATGGCTACACCTTC. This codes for CATSADTGDSYGYTF.

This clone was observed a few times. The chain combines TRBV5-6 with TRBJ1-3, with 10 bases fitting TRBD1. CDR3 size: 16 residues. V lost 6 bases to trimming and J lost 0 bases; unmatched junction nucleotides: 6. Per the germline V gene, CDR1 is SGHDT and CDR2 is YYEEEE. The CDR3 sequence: CASTLTGGYSGNTIYF. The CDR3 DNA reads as TGTGCCAGCACCCTGACAGGGGGCTACTCTGGAAACACCATATATTTT.

CDR3: CASSPTTARRDTQYF. The CDR3 region has the DNA TGCGCCAGCAGCCCCACCACCGCCCGGCGGGATACGCAGTATTTT. The rearrangement joins TRBV5-1 to TRBJ2-3, with D uncertain. Germline V CDR1 and CDR2: SGHRS, YFSETQ. The V and J ends lost 4 bases and 6 bases respectively, with 18 bases between them. The CDR3 loop spans 15 amino acids.